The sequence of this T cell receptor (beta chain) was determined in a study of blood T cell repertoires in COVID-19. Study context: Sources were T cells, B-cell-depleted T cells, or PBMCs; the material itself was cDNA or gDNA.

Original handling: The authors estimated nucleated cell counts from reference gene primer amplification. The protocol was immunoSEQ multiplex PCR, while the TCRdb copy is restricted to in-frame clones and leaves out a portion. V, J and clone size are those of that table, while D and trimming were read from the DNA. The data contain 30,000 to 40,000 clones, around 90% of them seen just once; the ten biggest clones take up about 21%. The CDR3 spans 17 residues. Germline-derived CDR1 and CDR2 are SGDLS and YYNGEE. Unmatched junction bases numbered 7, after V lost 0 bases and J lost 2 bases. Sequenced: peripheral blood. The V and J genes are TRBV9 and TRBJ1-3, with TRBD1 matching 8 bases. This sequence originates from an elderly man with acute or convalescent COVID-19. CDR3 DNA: TGTGCCAGCAGCGTAGCTACTAGGACAGGGACTGGAAACACCATATATTTT. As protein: CASSVATRTGTGNTIYF.